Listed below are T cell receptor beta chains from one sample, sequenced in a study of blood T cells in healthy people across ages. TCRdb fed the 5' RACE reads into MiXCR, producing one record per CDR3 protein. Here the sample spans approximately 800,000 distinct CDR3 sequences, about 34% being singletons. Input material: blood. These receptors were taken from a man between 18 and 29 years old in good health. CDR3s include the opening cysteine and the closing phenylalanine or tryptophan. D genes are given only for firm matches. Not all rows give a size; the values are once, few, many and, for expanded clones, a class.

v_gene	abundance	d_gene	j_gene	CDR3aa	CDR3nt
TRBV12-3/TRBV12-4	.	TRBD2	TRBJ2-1	CASSRGLAGVGEQFF	TGTGCCAGCAGCCGGGGACTAGCGGGGGTTGGCGAGCAGTTCTTC
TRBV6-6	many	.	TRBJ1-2	CASSPTTSPAGYTF	TGTGCCAGCAGCCCGACGACTTCTCCCGCTGGCTACACCTTC
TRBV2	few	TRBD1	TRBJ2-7	CASSQEDRAEQYF	TGTGCCAGCAGTCAAGAGGACAGGGCCGAGCAGTACTTC
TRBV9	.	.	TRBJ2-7	CASSAKGGGISNEQYF	TGTGCCAGCAGCGCAAAAGGGGGCGGGATTTCCAACGAGCAGTACTTC
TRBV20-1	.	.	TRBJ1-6	CSARVLQGGSYNSPLHF	TGCAGTGCTAGAGTCTTACAGGGAGGCTCCTATAATTCACCCCTCCACTTT
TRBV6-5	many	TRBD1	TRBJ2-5	CASTGPGQGRPETQYF	TGTGCCAGCACCGGGCCGGGACAGGGAAGACCAGAGACCCAGTACTTC
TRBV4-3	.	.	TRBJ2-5	CASSQDRAGSGNEQYF	TGCGCCAGCAGCCAAGATAGGGCGGGGTCTGGGAATGAGCAGTACTTC
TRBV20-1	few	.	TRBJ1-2	CSARLRTGLGYGYTF	TGCAGTGCTAGACTCCGAACAGGGCTGGGCTATGGCTACACCTTC
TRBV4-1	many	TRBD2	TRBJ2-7	CASSQVLSGGYEQYF	TGCGCCAGCAGCCAAGTTCTAAGCGGGGGCTACGAGCAGTACTTC
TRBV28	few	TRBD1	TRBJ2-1	CASRRQGALNEQFF	TGTGCCAGCAGAAGACAGGGGGCCCTAAATGAGCAGTTCTTC
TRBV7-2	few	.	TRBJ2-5	CASSLQGAAQETQYF	TGTGCCAGCAGCTTACAGGGTGCGGCCCAGGAGACCCAGTACTTC
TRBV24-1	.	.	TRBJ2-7	CATSDSSWGSSDNEQYF	TGTGCCACCAGTGATTCTTCTTGGGGGAGTTCGGACAATGAGCAGTACTTC
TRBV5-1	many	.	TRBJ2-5	CASSLGQRQYF	TGCGCCAGCAGCTTGGGACAGAGACAGTACTTC
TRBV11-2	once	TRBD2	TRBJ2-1	CVSSLDPSTSGGPLLENEQFF	TGTGTCAGCAGCTTAGACCCTTCGACTAGCGGGGGACCCCTTTTAGAAAATGAGCAGTTCTTC
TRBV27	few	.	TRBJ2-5	CASSFTDRLETQYF	TGTGCCAGCAGTTTTACGGACCGTCTTGAGACCCAGTACTTC
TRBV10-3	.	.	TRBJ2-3	CAIRPRGSADTQYF	TGTGCCATCAGACCCAGGGGATCGGCAGATACGCAGTATTTT
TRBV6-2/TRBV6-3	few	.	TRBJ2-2	CAIAAHSPPGELFF	TGTGCCATCGCGGCCCACAGCCCCCCCGGGGAGCTGTTTTTT
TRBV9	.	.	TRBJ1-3	CASSPLDRGNTIYF	TGTGCCAGCAGCCCCTTGGACAGAGGAAACACCATATATTTT
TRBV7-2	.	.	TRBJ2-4	CASSLRENYGQYF	TGTGCCAGCAGCTTACGGGAGAACTACGGGCAGTACTTC